The present T cell receptor beta chain was sequenced within a study of cytomegalovirus exposure and HLA in healthy donors. In the study overall: Of the donors genotyped, several hundred in all, less than 90% fell in the Caucasian-associated ancestry cluster. Findings of the study overall: Cytomegalovirus association was listed for about 180 TCR beta chains.

Note on this clone: The antigen is not known.

Primers: 60 Vbeta forward and 13 Jbeta reverse. Method: immunoSEQ multiplex PCR; TCRdb's copy keeps in-frame clones and lacks some. The repertoire consists of 250,000 to 350,000 clones, with 86% occurring once and the leading ten covering 3.5% to 4.5%. This CDR3 contains 15 residues. Germline-derived CDR1 and CDR2 are MRHNA and SNTAGT. Trimming took 11 bases from V and 2 from J; bases not matched to a gene: 12. This TCR was recovered from a middle-aged man in good health and CMV-seropositive. Sequenced: PBMCs. The V gene is TRBV6-4, the J gene TRBJ2-7, with 10 bases fitting TRBD2. For the CDR3, the DNA is TGTGCCCCCGGGGCTAGCGGGAGTGCCGCCTACGAGCAGTACTTC. Protein: CAPGASGSAAYEQYF.